The entry below gives a single T cell receptor (beta chain) sequence along with its context. The sample originates from a study of blood T cell repertoires in COVID-19. The wider study: Whether acute or convalescent, the COVID-19 samples came from the United States, Italy and Spain. Sample material is recorded as cDNA or gDNA derived from T cells, B-cell-depleted T cells, or PBMCs.

In the authors' workflow: Researchers report that nucleated cell counts were estimated from reference gene primer amplification. Produced via immunoSEQ multiplex PCR; TCRdb's table is partial and in-frame only. That table is the source of V, J and clone size, and D and trimming were worked out from the DNA. The table has 200,000 to 300,000 clones, 70% to 90% seen once. Sequenced sample: peripheral blood. The TCR was taken from a woman between 40 and 55 years old who had recovered from COVID-19.

The CDR3 DNA is TGTGCCAGTAGTGGGGTTGGGGAGCGGGATAGAGATACGCAGTATTTT. It encodes CASSGVGERDRDTQYF. The chain has TRBV19 and TRBJ2-3, with 7 bases fitting TRBD2. The CDR3 consists of 16 residues. Trimming removed 5 bases from V and 5 bases from J; junction bases left unmatched: 13. Germline assignment: CDR1 LNHDA and CDR2 SQIVND (reference sequence).